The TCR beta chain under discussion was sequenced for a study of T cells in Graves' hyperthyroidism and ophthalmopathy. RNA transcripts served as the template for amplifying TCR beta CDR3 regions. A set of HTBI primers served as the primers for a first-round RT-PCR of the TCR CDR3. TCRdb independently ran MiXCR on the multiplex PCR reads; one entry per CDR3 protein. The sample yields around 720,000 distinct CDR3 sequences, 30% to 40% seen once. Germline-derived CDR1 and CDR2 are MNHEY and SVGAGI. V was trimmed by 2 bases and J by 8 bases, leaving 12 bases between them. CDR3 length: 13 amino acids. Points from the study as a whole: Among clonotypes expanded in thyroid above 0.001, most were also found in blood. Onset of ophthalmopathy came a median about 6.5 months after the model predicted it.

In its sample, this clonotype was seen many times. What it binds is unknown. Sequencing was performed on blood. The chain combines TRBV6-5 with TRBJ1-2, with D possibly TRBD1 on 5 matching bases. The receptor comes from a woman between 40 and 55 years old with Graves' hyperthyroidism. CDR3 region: CASSYQGADGYTF. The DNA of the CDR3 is TGTGCCAGCAGTTACCAGGGTGCGGACGGCTACACCTTC.